The subject of this entry is one T cell receptor beta chain. This sample is drawn from a study of control samples from healthy donors and cancer patients. Sequencing was performed with immunoSEQ multiplex PCR; in TCRdb, only in-frame clones are kept and a portion is missing. The sample contains 150,000 to 200,000 clones, about 94% of which appear only once. This CDR3 contains 13 residues. V lost 3 bases and J lost 6, with 11 bases in between. Per the germline V gene, CDR1 is SGHTA and CDR2 is FQGNSA. This receptor was obtained from a woman aged 40 to 50 in good health. The rearrangement joins TRBV7-2 to TRBJ1-1; weak D call: TRBD1 (6 bases). Sequenced: blood. The CDR3 loop reads CASSLLQGSEAFF. The DNA of the CDR3 is TGTGCCAGCAGCTTGCTACAGGGTTCTGAAGCTTTCTTT. Complete variable domain (other parts from reference TRBV7-2 and TRBJ1-1): GAGVSQSPSNKVTEKGKDVELRCDPISGHTALYWYRQSLGQGLEFLIYFQGNSAPDKSGLPSDRFSAERTGGSVSTLTIQRTQQEDSAVYLCASSLLQGSEAFFGQGTRLTVV.